This T cell receptor (beta chain) was observed in a study of T cells in localized non-small cell lung cancer. General study results and limits: The greatest T cell clonality was found in uninvolved adjacent lung (higher than in tumor). Sequencing was restricted to one tumor region; therefore, heterogeneity remains possible.

TCRdb keeps only in-frame clones here, not all; method: immunoSEQ multiplex PCR. Seen here are tens of thousands of clones, roughly 83% observed once, and the top ten hold about 35%. With regard to this clone: Its antigen is not identified.

Germline V gives CDR1 MNHEY, CDR2 SMNVEV (reference sequence). The CDR3 spans 14 residues. The V end lost 2 bases, the J end lost 5 bases, and 12 bases lay between the germline ends. The starting material was PBMCs, obtained before any cancer treatment. The J gene is TRBJ1-2, the V gene TRBV27; unclear D gene. The TCR originated in a woman between 35 and 70 years old with stage II squamous cell lung carcinoma. The DNA for the CDR3 is TGTGCCAGCAGTTTACAGGCCCTGGGATATGGCTACACCTTC. Translating gives CASSLQALGYGYTF.